The clone carrying this T cell receptor beta chain was recorded once. Antigen unknown. The record originates from a study of shared clonotypes between healthy human individuals. All donors were Caucasian adults living in Nashville, Tennessee. The split of CD4+ cells yielded CD45RA+ naive and CD45RA-negative memory subsets. The CDR3 contains 16 residues. Trimming stripped 11 bases from V and 0 bases from J, with 20 bases between. CDR1 is MDHEN and CDR2 is SYDVKM in the germline V gene. Notes on the study in general: Blood was the only sampled material, and tissue repertoires likely differ.

Only in-frame clones appear in the TCRdb table, and some are missing; sequencing was by immunoSEQ multiplex PCR. The data show 850,000 to 1,100,000 clones, with roughly 77% seen just once and more than 0.85% held by the top ten. Sequencing was performed on memory CD4+ T cells from PBMCs. Specified subset: CD45RA-negative fraction. The genes are TRBV28 and TRBJ1-5; maybe TRBD1 (5 bases). The source is a man aged 18 to 30 in good health. Some clones in this sample may be carry-over from other donors' samples. CDR3 protein: CARVGGVPNSNQPQHF. In DNA, the CDR3 is TGTGCCCGAGTTGGAGGGGTCCCCAATAGCAATCAGCCCCAGCATTTT.